These 20 T cell receptor beta chains originate from one sample sequenced in a study of cytomegalovirus exposure and HLA in healthy donors listed by TCRdb under 2017. The library relied on the immunoSEQ multiplex PCR assay. A mixture of 60 forward primers for TCR Vbeta segments and 13 reverse primers for TCR Jbeta segments was used in the multiplex PCR. TCRdb re-hosts the immuneACCESS table, in-frame sequences only. Its copies lack some clones; in the studies checked, an unresolved V gene accounts for under half of them, and the cause for the rest is not known. In all, the sample holds about 100,000 clones, and 65% to 80% of those were seen once. Of the sample, roughly a sixth falls within the top ten clones. Sequencing was performed on PBMCs. The receptors were gathered from a woman aged 18-30 years in good health and CMV-seropositive.

The chain has TRBV7-3 and TRBJ2-2; 11 bases fit TRBD2. The CDR3 covers 16 residues. Germline V gene lookup returns CDR1 SGHTA and CDR2 FQGTGA. Germline trimming cut 6 bases from V and 4 bases from J; bases unmatched to any gene: 7. Here the CDR3 reads CASRASGGTLTGELFF. The CDR3 DNA reads TGTGCCAGCAGGGCTAGCGGGGGGACACTCACCGGGGAGCTGTTTTTT. Full variable domain (remainder filled in from reference TRBV7-3 and TRBJ2-2): GAGVSQTPSNKVTEKGKYVELRCDPISGHTALYWYRQSLGQGPEFLIYFQGTGAADDSGLPNDRFFAVRPEGSVSTLKIQRTERGDSAVYLCASRASGGTLTGELFFGEGSRLTVL.

The genes are TRBV7-2 and TRBJ2-1; TRBD1 aligns across 8 bases. The V and J ends lost 4 bases and 6 bases, in that order; junction bases with no gene match: 5. This CDR3 is built from 14 residues. Germline values: CDR1 SGHTA, CDR2 FQGNSA. CDR3 protein: CASSSPGQVNEQFF. The CDR3 nucleotides read TGTGCCAGCAGCTCACCGGGACAGGTCAATGAGCAGTTCTTC.

The rearrangement uses TRBV7-9 and TRBJ2-3, with D perhaps matching TRBD2 (7 bases). The CDR3 has 17 amino acids. With 2 bases removed from V and 2 bases from J, the gap between germline ends came to 17 bases. The germline CDR1 and CDR2 sequences are SEHNR and FQNEAQ (reference sequence). The CDR3 coding sequence is TGTGCCAGCAGCTTATTTGCGGCCGGGGGGCTCACAGATACGCAGTATTTT. Residues: CASSLFAAGGLTDTQYF.

This clone appeared a few times. Its ends do not fully match the called genes, so a read error is possible. The chain joins TRBV5-1 to TRBJ2-2, with TRBD1 matching over 9 bases. From germline, CDR1 is SGHRS and CDR2 YFSETQ. The CDR3 sequence is 15 residues long. This chain's CDR3 is CASSPQGAKTGELFF. DNA for the CDR3: TGCGCCAGCAGCCCACAGGGGGCGAAGACCGGGGAGCTGTTTTTT.

The chain employs TRBV6-5 and TRBJ1-2; tentative D call: TRBD1 (6 bases). Germline CDR1 and CDR2: MNHEY and SVGAGI. V was shortened by 6 bases and J by 5 bases, with 16 bases between the two germline ends. This CDR3 has 14 residues. The CDR3 loop reads CASSLRGPMYGYTF. In nucleotides, the CDR3 is TGTGCCAGCAGCCTCAGGGGACCGATGTATGGCTACACCTTC.

V usage is TRBV7-9 and J usage is TRBJ2-1, with D hard to call. CDR3 length: 15 residues. The V end lost 4 bases, the J end lost 8 bases, and 18 bases lay between the germline ends. From germline, CDR1 is SEHNR and CDR2 FQNEAQ (reference sequence). The CDR3 DNA sequence: TGTGCCAGCAGCTCCACGAGCCGGAGTTTGCATGAGCAGTTCTTC. Amino acid sequence: CASSSTSRSLHEQFF.

This clone was seen a handful of times. The chain combines TRBV6-4 with TRBJ2-3; TRBD2 matches 7 bases. The junction had 3 bases not matched to a gene; V was cut back by 3 bases and J by 0 bases. Germline V CDR1 and CDR2: MRHNA, SNTAGT. This CDR3 is 15 amino acids long. The CDR3 loop reads CASSEGSGSTDTQYF. The CDR3, as DNA: TGTGCCAGCAGTGAGGGTAGCGGGAGCACAGATACGCAGTATTTT.

The chain uses TRBV4-1 and TRBJ2-1, with 8 nucleotides matching TRBD1. V was pared by 1 base and J by 4 bases, with 0 bases of the junction left unmatched. CDR1 is MGHRA and CDR2 is YSYEKL in the germline V gene. This CDR3 region has 14 residues. CDR3 nucleotide sequence: TGCGCCAGCAGCCAAGGGACAGGGTACAATGAGCAGTTCTTC. Its protein product is CASSQGTGYNEQFF.

The chain links TRBV6-6 to TRBJ1-2, with a possible D match to TRBD1 (5 bases). CDR1 is MNHNY and CDR2 is SVGAGI in the germline V gene (reference sequence). Trimming shortened V by 4 bases and J by 7 bases, and 10 bases separated the two germline ends. CDR3 length: 12 amino acids. The CDR3 protein is CASSWVGGGYTF. The CDR3 region has the DNA TGTGCCAGCAGTTGGGTCGGGGGTGGCTACACCTTC.

The V call is TRBV6-6, the J call TRBJ2-3; TRBD2 is a possible D gene (6 bases). Trimming removed 7 bases at V and 2 bases at J, with 13 bases between. Looked up from germline, CDR1 is MNHNY and CDR2 is SVGAGI (reference sequence). The CDR3 has 14 residues. The CDR3 region has the DNA TGTGCCAGCACGTGGCGGGGATCCACAGATACGCAGTATTTT. Translating gives CASTWRGSTDTQYF.

The CDR3 loop is CASSRGTGNYEQYF. The CDR3 DNA sequence: TGTGCCAGCAGCAGAGGGACAGGGAACTACGAGCAGTACTTC. The chain uses TRBV7-6 and TRBJ2-7, with TRBD1 matching over 9 bases. Germline CDR1 is SGHVS and CDR2 is FNYEAQ. V shed 5 bases, J shed 3 bases, and the junction held 5 bases outside the gene matches. The CDR3 has 14 amino acids.

The chain couples TRBV15 to TRBJ2-7; 10 bases fit TRBD1. CDR1 and CDR2 from the germline V gene are LNHNV and YYDKDF (reference sequence). V shed 5 bases and J 6 bases; nucleotides not matched to a gene: 10. The CDR3 totals 15 residues. The CDR3 spells CATSPWDRGRGEQYF. The CDR3 coding sequence is TGTGCCACCAGCCCTTGGGACAGGGGAAGGGGCGAGCAGTACTTC.

The chain joins TRBV9 to TRBJ2-3; 8 nucleotides agree with TRBD1. CDR1 and CDR2 (germline): SGDLS, YYNGEE. The CDR3 loop spans 14 amino acids. The V gene end was trimmed by 3 bases and the J gene end by 4 bases; junction bases not matched to a gene: 4. The chain's CDR3 is CASSGGQGADTQYF. The CDR3 DNA follows: TGTGCCAGCAGCGGTGGACAGGGCGCAGATACGCAGTATTTT.

The rearrangement joins TRBV13 to TRBJ2-3, with 7 bases aligning to TRBD2. Germline V gene lookup returns CDR1 PRHDT and CDR2 FYEKMQ (reference sequence). There are 18 residues in the CDR3. V dropped 0 bases and J dropped 6; count of bases not matched to a gene: 15. The CDR3 DNA follows: TGTGCCAGCAGCTTAGGTCACAACTTCGGGGGGAGATCCGATACGCAGTATTTT. It codes for CASSLGHNFGGRSDTQYF.

The chain is built from TRBV19 and TRBJ2-7, with 7 bases aligning to TRBD1. The CDR3 has 12 amino acids. Germline CDR1 and CDR2: LNHDA and SQIVND (reference sequence). With 3 bases clipped from V and 7 bases from J, the junction kept 3 bases outside the gene matches. DNA for the CDR3: TGTGCCAGTAGTATGCCACAGGGGGAGCAGTACTTC. Translating gives CASSMPQGEQYF.

This sequence joins TRBV7-6 and TRBJ2-5, with a tentative D call TRBD1 (5 bases). The CDR3 sequence is 12 residues long. The ends were cut back, 4 bases at V and 2 bases at J, with 5 bases in the middle. The germline V gene encodes CDR1 SGHVS and CDR2 FNYEAQ. The CDR3 nucleotides are TGTGCCAGCAGCTCAGGGCAAGAGACCCAGTACTTC. It translates to CASSSGQETQYF.

The chain carries TRBV10-1 and TRBJ2-7, with 7 bases aligning to TRBD1. Germline V gene data show CDR1 as WNHNN and CDR2 as SYGVQD (reference sequence). The CDR3 consists of 14 residues. V lost 6 bases to trimming and J lost 0 bases; unmatched junction nucleotides: 5. The CDR3 here is CASSDRDSSYEQYF. The DNA of the CDR3 is TGCGCCAGCAGCGACAGGGACAGCTCCTACGAGCAGTACTTC.

The rearrangement uses TRBV11-3 and TRBJ2-2; D is unclear. V was pared by 3 bases and J by 6 bases, with 5 bases between. There are 12 residues in the CDR3. Germline assignment: CDR1 SGHNT and CDR2 YENEEA. CDR3: CASSLRAGELFF. The DNA of the CDR3 is TGTGCCAGCAGCTTGAGAGCCGGGGAGCTGTTTTTT.

This clone has a handful of counts. The chain joins TRBV2 to TRBJ2-2; the D gene is possibly TRBD2 (5 bases). V was trimmed by 6 bases and J by 2 bases, leaving 10 bases between them. CDR1 SNHLY and CDR2 FYNNEI come from the germline V gene. The CDR3 contains 14 residues. CDR3 sequence: CASRRAANTGELFF. For the CDR3, the DNA is TGTGCCAGCAGGAGGGCCGCTAACACCGGGGAGCTGTTTTTT.

The chain is built from TRBV14 and TRBJ1-1; unclear D gene. Per germline, CDR1 SGHDN and CDR2 FVKESK. V gave up 4 bases and J gave up 4 bases, with 13 bases separating them. The CDR3 has 14 amino acids. CDR3 in amino acids: CASSRGEGGTEAFF. The CDR3, as DNA: TGTGCCAGCAGCCGAGGAGAGGGCGGCACTGAAGCTTTCTTT.